One and the same sample provided the 7 T cell receptor beta chains below, sequenced in a study of blood T cells in healthy people across ages. The second PCR ran roughly 6 to 11 cycles with a sample-barcoded 5' primer and J-beta primers. TCRdb reprocessed the 5' RACE reads via MiXCR and lists one record per CDR3 protein. This sample has 450,000 to 600,000 distinct CDR3 sequences, with about 29% found just once. The same specimen was also included in a second study, on T cells of mothers and their children.

Sequenced input: blood. These receptors were taken from a boy between 2 and 15 years old in good health.

This sequence joins TRBV13 and TRBJ2-2; tentative D call: TRBD2 (5 bases). Germline values: CDR1 PRHDT, CDR2 FYEKMQ (reference sequence). The CDR3 length is 14 residues. V was trimmed by 8 bases and J by 7 bases, leaving 17 bases between them. The CDR3 spells CASGSDGLGGELFF. The CDR3 nucleotides read TGTGCCAGCGGCTCTGATGGACTGGGCGGGGAGCTGTTTTTT.

The rearrangement joins TRBV20-1 to TRBJ2-5, with a weak D call TRBD2 (5 bases). Germline V gene data show CDR1 as DFQATT and CDR2 as SNEGSKA (reference sequence). The germline V and J ends were trimmed by 6 bases and 0 bases, with 14 bases remaining between them. The CDR3 contains 14 residues. The CDR3 is CSAPEGVYQETQYF. The CDR3 DNA reads TGCAGTGCCCCCGAGGGAGTGTACCAAGAGACCCAGTACTTC.

The rearrangement links TRBV2 to TRBJ2-5; 7 bases are shared with TRBD1. J lost 5 bases, V lost 7 bases, and 7 bases had no gene match. This CDR3 has 13 residues. Germline CDR1 and CDR2: SNHLY and FYNNEI. CDR3 sequence (DNA): TGTGCCAGCACGGGGACAGCCGTGGAGACCCAGTACTTC. It specifies CASTGTAVETQYF.

This chain links TRBV5-1 with TRBJ1-1; D possibly corresponds to TRBD1 (5 bases). Germline CDR1 SGHRS, CDR2 YFSETQ. The CDR3 is 14 amino acids. V was trimmed by 4 bases and J by 1 base, leaving 11 bases between them. The CDR3: CASSGDRTNTEAFF. In nucleotides, the CDR3 is TGCGCCAGCAGCGGGGACCGAACGAACACTGAAGCTTTCTTT.

This sequence joins TRBV10-3 and TRBJ2-2; D remains unclear. Per the germline V gene, CDR1 is ENHRY and CDR2 is SYGVKD. Trimming cost V 7 bases and J 5 bases, with 14 bases left between them. This CDR3 region has 14 residues. The DNA of the CDR3 is TGTGCCATCAAGGCCCAGGATGGGACCGGGGAGCTGTTTTTT. As protein: CAIKAQDGTGELFF.

This clonotype has only a few counts. V is TRBV10-3 and J is TRBJ2-3, with TRBD2 as a possible D gene (6 bases). Trimming pared 8 bases from V and 7 bases from J, leaving 13 bases between. This CDR3 has 12 amino acids. In germline, CDR1 is ENHRY, CDR2 SYGVKD. As DNA, the CDR3 is TGTGCCATCGGGCTTAGCGGTTATACGCAGTATTTT. As protein: CAIGLSGYTQYF.

This clonotype was seen only a few times. This chain uses TRBV7-9 with TRBJ1-4; a possible D gene is TRBD1 (5 bases). V lost 4 bases, J lost 4 bases, and 16 bases lay in between. CDR3 length: 16 amino acids. Germline lookup yields CDR1 SEHNR and CDR2 FQNEAQ (reference sequence). The CDR3 loop is CASSSRGGTFNEKLFF. The DNA of the CDR3 is TGTGCCAGCAGCTCCCGTGGGGGGACCTTTAATGAAAAACTGTTTTTT.